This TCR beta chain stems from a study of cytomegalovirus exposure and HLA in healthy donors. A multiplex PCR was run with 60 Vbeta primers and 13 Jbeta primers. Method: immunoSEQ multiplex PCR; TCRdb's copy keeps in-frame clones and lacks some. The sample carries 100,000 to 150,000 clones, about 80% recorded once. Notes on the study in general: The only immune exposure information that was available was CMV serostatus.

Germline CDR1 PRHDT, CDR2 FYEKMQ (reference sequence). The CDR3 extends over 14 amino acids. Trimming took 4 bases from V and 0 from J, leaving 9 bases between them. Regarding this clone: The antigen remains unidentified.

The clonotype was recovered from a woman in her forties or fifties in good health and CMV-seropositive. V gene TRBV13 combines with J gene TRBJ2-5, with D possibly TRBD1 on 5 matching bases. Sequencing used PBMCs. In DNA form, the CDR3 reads TGTGCCAGCAGCTCCCGGACAAACCAAGAGACCCAGTACTTC. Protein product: CASSSRTNQETQYF. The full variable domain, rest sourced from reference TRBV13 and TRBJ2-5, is AAGVIQSPRHLIKEKRETATLKCYPIPRHDTVYWYQQGPGQDPQFLISFYEKMQSDKGSIPDRFSAQQFSDYHSELNMSSLELGDSALYFCASSSRTNQETQYFGPGTRLLVL.